One sample yielded the 5 T cell receptor beta chains listed below, sequenced in a study of tumor-infiltrating lymphocytes in primary liver carcinoma. Joint extraction of RNA and DNA used about 17-30 mg of bulk tissue that was unsorted. TCR beta cDNA was made from 400 to 600 ng total RNA with a constant-region primer. Employing slightly modified ARM-PCR, three nested multiplex PCR rounds were run, and these gave rise to the TCR beta libraries. Amplification in the first two PCR rounds was performed using TRBV1-TRBV30 forward primers and a C-beta reverse primer for approximately 10 cycles each. TCRdb re-called the multiplex PCR reads through MiXCR, storing one row per CDR3 protein. The table has 40,000 to 60,000 distinct CDR3 sequences, 70% to 85% seen once. Sequencing was performed on liver tumor tissue from sampling region 5. Sample subset: tumor region T5, tumor centre. These receptors were obtained from a man between 35 and 55 years old with primary liver carcinoma and hepatitis B virus infection.

On this clonotype itself: A much larger clone lies a single base off, so this may be a read error. The chain recombines TRBV29-1 with TRBJ1-2; TRBD1 matches at 9 bases. The CDR3 sequence is 14 residues long. V dropped 6 bases and J dropped 10; count of bases not matched to a gene: 15. CDR1 and CDR2 from the germline V gene are SQVTM and ANQGSEA. The DNA for the CDR3 is TGCAGCGTGCGAGCCGGGACAGGGAACCATGACTACACCTTC. Protein sequence: CSVRAGTGNHDYTF. Variable domain in full (rest from reference TRBV29-1 and TRBJ1-2): SAVISQKPSRDICQRGTSLTIQCQVDSQVTMMFWYRQQPGQSLTLIATANQGSEATYESGFVIDKFPISRPNLTFSTLTVSNMSPEDSSIYLCSVRAGTGNHDYTFGSGTRLTVV.

Details on this clonotype: Given a much more abundant clone one base away, this may be a read error. The chain uses TRBV5-8 and TRBJ1-1; possibly TRBD1 for D (5 bases). This CDR3 contains 13 residues. CDR1 and CDR2 from the germline V gene are SGHTS and YDEGEE. The DNA of the CDR3 is TGTGCCAACAGCTATAAGGGGTACACTGAAGCTTTCTTT. Its protein product is CANSYKGYTEAFF.

Concerning this clonotype: This CDR3 fails to terminate in the conserved phenylalanine or tryptophan, so it likely reflects a read error. This rearrangement joins TRBV7-8 to TRBJ2-1; D gene unclear. The CDR3 covers 16 residues. Germline CDR1 reads SGHVS; CDR2 reads FQNEAQ. CDR3 protein: CASSLGSLSNFNEQFS. The CDR3 coding sequence is TGCGCCAGCAGCTTAGGATCCCTCTCCAACTTCAATGAGCAGTTCTCC.

Points on this clonotype: A much more abundant neighbour one base away suggests this may be a read error. This chain uses TRBV6-6 with TRBJ2-3; the match to TRBD2 covers 13 bases. The germline CDR1 and CDR2 sequences are MNHNY and SVGAGI (reference sequence). The V gene end was trimmed by 6 bases and the J gene end by 8 bases; junction bases not matched to a gene: 8. The CDR3 totals 15 residues. CDR3 in DNA: TGTGCCAGCAGCAGACTAGCGGGAGGAGAAGGTACGCAGTATTTT. Its protein product is CASSRLAGGEGTQYF.

The chain recombines TRBV9 with TRBJ2-1; D possibly corresponds to TRBD2 (6 bases). From germline, CDR1 is SGDLS and CDR2 YYNGEE. There are 16 residues in the CDR3. Trimming took 0 bases from V and 2 from J, leaving 12 bases between them. The CDR3 protein is CASSVDGGSPYNEQFF. The CDR3 DNA sequence: TGTGCCAGCAGCGTAGACGGAGGGAGCCCCTACAATGAGCAGTTCTTC.